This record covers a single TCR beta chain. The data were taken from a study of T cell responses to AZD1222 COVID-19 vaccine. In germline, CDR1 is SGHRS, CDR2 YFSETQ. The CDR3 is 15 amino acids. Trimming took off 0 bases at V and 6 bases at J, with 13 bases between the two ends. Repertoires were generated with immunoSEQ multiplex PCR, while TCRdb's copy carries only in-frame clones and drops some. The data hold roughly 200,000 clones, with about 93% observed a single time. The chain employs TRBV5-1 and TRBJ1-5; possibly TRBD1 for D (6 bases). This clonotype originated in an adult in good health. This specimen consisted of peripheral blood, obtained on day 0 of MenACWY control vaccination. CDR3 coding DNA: TGCGCCAGCAGCTTGGCGGGGGCAGTAGGTCAGCCCCAGCATTTT. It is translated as CASSLAGAVGQPQHF. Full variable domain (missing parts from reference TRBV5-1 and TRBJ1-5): KAGVTQTPRYLIKTRGQQVTLSCSPISGHRSVSWYQQTPGQGLQFLFEYFSETQRNKGNFPGRFSGRQFSNSRSEMNVSTLELGDSALYLCASSLAGAVGQPQHFGDGTRLSIL.